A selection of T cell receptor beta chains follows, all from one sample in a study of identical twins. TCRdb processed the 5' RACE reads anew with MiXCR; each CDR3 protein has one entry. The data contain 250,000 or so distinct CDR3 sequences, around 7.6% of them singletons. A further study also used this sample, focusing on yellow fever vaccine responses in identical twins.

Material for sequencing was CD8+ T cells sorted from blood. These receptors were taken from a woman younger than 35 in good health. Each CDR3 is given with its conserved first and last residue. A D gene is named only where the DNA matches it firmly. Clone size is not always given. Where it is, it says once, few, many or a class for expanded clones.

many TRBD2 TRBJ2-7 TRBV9 CASSEGLAGYEQYF TGTGCCAGCAGTGAAGGACTAGCGGGGTACGAGCAGTACTTC
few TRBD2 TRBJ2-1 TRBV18 CASSPPGGGTYNEQFF TGTGCCAGCTCACCACCGGGCGGGGGAACCTACAATGAGCAGTTCTTC
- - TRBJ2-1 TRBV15 CATSRDRGHYNEQFF TGTGCCACCAGCAGAGATAGGGGACACTACAATGAGCAGTTCTTC
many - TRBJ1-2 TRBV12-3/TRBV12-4 CASSLARHSYGYTF TGTGCCAGCAGTTTAGCGCGACACTCCTATGGCTACACCTTC
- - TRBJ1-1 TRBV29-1 CSVEEPGSNTEAFF TGCAGCGTTGAAGAACCGGGGTCGAACACTGAAGCTTTCTTT
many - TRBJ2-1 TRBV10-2 CASTDYDEQFF TGCGCCAGCACCGATTACGATGAGCAGTTCTTC
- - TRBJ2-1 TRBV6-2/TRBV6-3 CASSYYRASYNEQFF TGTGCCAGCAGTTACTACAGGGCCTCCTACAATGAGCAGTTCTTC
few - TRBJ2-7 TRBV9 CASGSGSGLEQYF TGTGCCAGCGGATCCGGTAGCGGCCTGGAGCAGTACTTC
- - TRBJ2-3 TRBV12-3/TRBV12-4 CASSFLGYLPTDTQYF TGTGCCAGCAGTTTCTTGGGTTACCTCCCCACAGATACGCAGTATTTT
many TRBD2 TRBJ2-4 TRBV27 CASSLGLADIQYF TGTGCCAGCAGTTTAGGACTAGCGGACATTCAGTACTTC
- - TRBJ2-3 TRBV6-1 CASSRTRGTDTQYF TGTGCCAGCAGCAGGACGAGGGGCACAGATACGCAGTATTTT
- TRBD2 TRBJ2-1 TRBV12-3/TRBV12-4 CASSLGASGRGRNEQFF TGTGCCAGCAGCCTTGGGGCTAGCGGGAGGGGGCGCAATGAGCAGTTCTTC
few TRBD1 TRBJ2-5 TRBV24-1 CATSAVTGQETQYF TGTGCCACCAGTGCTGTGACAGGGCAAGAGACCCAGTACTTC
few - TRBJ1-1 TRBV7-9 CASSLPGWSNTEAFF TGTGCCAGCAGCCTACCCGGTTGGTCGAACACTGAAGCTTTCTTT
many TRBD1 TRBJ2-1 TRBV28 CASRTGGSYNEQFF TGTGCCAGCAGGACAGGGGGCTCCTACAATGAGCAGTTCTTC
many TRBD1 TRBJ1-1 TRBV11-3 CASSPRQGSDTEAFF TGTGCCAGCAGCCCCCGACAGGGGAGCGACACTGAAGCTTTCTTT
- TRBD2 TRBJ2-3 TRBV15 CATSRDRSGGTDTQYF TGTGCCACCAGCAGAGATCGGAGCGGGGGCACAGATACGCAGTATTTT
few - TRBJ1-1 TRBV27 CASSPSHSGGTEAFF TGTGCCAGCAGTCCAAGCCATTCCGGGGGCACTGAAGCTTTCTTT
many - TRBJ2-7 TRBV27 CASSLSLGSSYEQYF TGTGCCAGCAGTTTATCCCTAGGGAGCTCCTACGAGCAGTACTTC
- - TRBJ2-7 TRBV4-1 CASSHTTLAGASYEQYF TGCGCCAGCAGCCATACGACTTTAGCAGGGGCATCCTACGAGCAGTACTTC
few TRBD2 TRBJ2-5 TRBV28 CASETTSGSYQETQYF TGTGCCAGCGAGACGACTAGCGGGAGTTATCAAGAGACCCAGTACTTC
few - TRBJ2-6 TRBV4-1 CASSQGEVAINSGANVLTF TGCGCCAGCAGCCAAGGGGAGGTGGCAATCAACTCTGGGGCCAACGTCCTGACTTTC
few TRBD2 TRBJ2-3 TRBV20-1 CSAIYRTSGYITDTQYF TGCAGTGCTATATATAGGACTAGCGGATACATTACAGATACGCAGTATTTT
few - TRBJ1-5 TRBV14 CASSQDLNQPQHF TGTGCCAGCAGCCAGGACCTGAATCAGCCCCAGCATTTT
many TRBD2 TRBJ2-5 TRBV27 CASRALAGGIQETQYF TGTGCCAGCAGGGCCCTAGCGGGGGGAATTCAAGAGACCCAGTACTTC
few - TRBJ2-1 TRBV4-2 CASSLGGTAENEQFF TGTGCCAGCAGCCTAGGAGGGACTGCAGAGAATGAGCAGTTCTTC
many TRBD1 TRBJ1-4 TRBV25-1 CASSEWGTGYNEKLFF TGTGCCAGCAGTGAATGGGGGACAGGATATAATGAAAAACTGTTTTTT
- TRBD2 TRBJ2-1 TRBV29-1 CSVVDPAGVFNEQFF TGCAGCGTTGTTGACCCAGCGGGAGTGTTCAATGAGCAGTTCTTC
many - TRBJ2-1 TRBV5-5 CASSLVGRPNNEQFF TGTGCCAGCAGCTTGGTGGGGCGGCCGAACAATGAGCAGTTCTTC
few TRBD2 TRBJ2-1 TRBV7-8 CASSSLHPGLASNEQFF TGTGCCAGCAGCTCCCTACACCCGGGACTAGCGAGCAATGAGCAGTTCTTC
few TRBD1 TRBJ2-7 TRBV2 CASSEVGQSYEQYF TGTGCCAGCAGTGAAGTGGGACAGTCCTACGAGCAGTACTTC
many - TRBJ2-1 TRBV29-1 CSVENSYNEQFF TGCAGCGTTGAAAACTCGTACAATGAGCAGTTCTTC
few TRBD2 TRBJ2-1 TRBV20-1 CSARSGNTYNEQFF TGCAGTGCGAGAAGCGGGAATACCTACAATGAGCAGTTCTTC
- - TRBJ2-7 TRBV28 CASRLGGPYEQYF TGTGCCAGCAGGCTCGGGGGACCCTACGAGCAGTACTTC
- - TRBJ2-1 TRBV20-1 CSAKDTVSSNEQFF TGCAGTGCTAAAGACACGGTGTCCTCCAATGAGCAGTTCTTC
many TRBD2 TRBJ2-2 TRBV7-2 CASSFTSGTGELFF TGTGCCAGCAGCTTCACTAGCGGAACCGGGGAGCTGTTTTTT
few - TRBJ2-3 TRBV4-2 CASSPVSSARDTQYF TGTGCCAGCAGCCCAGTCAGTAGCGCGCGGGATACGCAGTATTTT
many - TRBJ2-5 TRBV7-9 CASSSLEETQYF TGTGCCAGCAGCTCTCTGGAGGAGACCCAGTACTTC
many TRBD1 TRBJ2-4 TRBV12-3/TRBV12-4 CASSPQGEAKNIQYF TGTGCCAGCAGCCCACAGGGGGAGGCCAAAAACATTCAGTACTTC
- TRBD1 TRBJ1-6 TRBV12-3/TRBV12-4 CASREGTGPSPLHF TGTGCCAGCAGAGAAGGGACAGGGCCCTCACCCCTCCACTTT
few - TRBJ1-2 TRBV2 CASNPGDYGYTF TGTGCCAGCAACCCGGGGGACTATGGCTACACCTTC
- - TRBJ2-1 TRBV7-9 CASSSRDGNYNEQFF TGTGCCAGCAGCTCTAGGGACGGCAACTACAATGAGCAGTTCTTC